Listed below are T cell receptor beta chains from one sample, sequenced in a study of patients and donors after allogeneic stem cell transplantation. TCRdb re-called the RT-PCR reads through MiXCR, storing one row per CDR3 protein. The sample shows hundreds of thousands of distinct CDR3 sequences, around 16% of them seen only once. What was sequenced was blood, either unsorted or a sorted T cell fraction (not recorded which). The receptors shown here come from a human donor who was either an allogeneic HSCT recipient or a stem cell or donor lymphocyte infusion donor (not recorded which). It is not recorded whose cells these are; they may come from a transplant donor. The CDR3 runs from the conserved cysteine through the conserved F or W. The D gene is left open where the match is weak. Clone size is stated in some rows and not others, as once, few, many or a class when expanded.

D	V	J	size	CDR3	DNA
.	TRBV11-3	TRBJ2-6	few	CASSFGSSGANVLTF	TGTGCCAGCAGCTTCGGGAGCTCTGGGGCCAACGTCCTGACTTTC
TRBD2	TRBV29-1	TRBJ2-1	.	CSATGTSGRWSYNEQFF	TGCAGCGCCACTGGGACTAGCGGGAGGTGGTCCTACAATGAGCAGTTCTTC
TRBD1	TRBV2	TRBJ1-4	.	CASSDPGGNEKLFF	TGTGCCAGCAGTGACCCAGGGGGGAATGAAAAACTGTTTTTT
.	TRBV12-3/TRBV12-4	TRBJ1-5	.	CASRLSQGRIQPQHF	TGTGCCAGCAGGTTAAGCCAGGGACGAATTCAGCCCCAGCATTTT
.	TRBV20-1	TRBJ2-3	few	CSGSSTDTQYF	TGCAGTGGATCGAGCACAGATACGCAGTATTTT
.	TRBV5-1	TRBJ2-7	.	CASRGEEKYEQYF	TGCGCCAGCAGAGGGGAGGAAAAGTACGAGCAGTACTTC
.	TRBV12-3/TRBV12-4	TRBJ2-3	many	CASSFGPHAGTDTQYF	TGTGCCAGCAGTTTCGGGCCCCACGCGGGCACAGATACGCAGTATTTT
TRBD1	TRBV19	TRBJ2-5	.	CASSIWARGIGKTQYF	TGTGCCAGTAGTATTTGGGCCAGGGGGATCGGAAAGACCCAGTACTTC
.	TRBV20-1	TRBJ2-1	.	CSALVPSGYNEQFF	TGCAGTGCCCTAGTCCCTAGTGGGTACAATGAGCAGTTCTTC
.	TRBV24-1	TRBJ2-3	few	CATSELLVDTQYF	TGTGCCACCAGTGAATTACTAGTTGATACGCAGTATTTT
TRBD1	TRBV19	TRBJ2-1	few	CASSIDNRGFHEQFF	TGTGCCAGTAGTATAGACAACAGGGGATTTCATGAGCAGTTCTTC
TRBD1	TRBV5-1	TRBJ2-7	many	CASATGLSEQYF	TGCGCCAGCGCGACAGGGTTGTCCGAGCAGTACTTC
TRBD1	TRBV5-5	TRBJ2-7	.	CASSSLQTLTGLYEQYF	TGTGCCAGCAGCTCACTTCAAACTTTGACAGGGCTATACGAGCAGTACTTC
TRBD2	TRBV20-1	TRBJ2-7	.	CSATTAGVPYEQYF	TGCAGTGCTACCACGGCGGGAGTCCCCTACGAGCAGTACTTC
.	TRBV12-3/TRBV12-4	TRBJ2-5	few	CASSLGAGTLQETQYF	TGTGCCAGCAGTTTAGGGGCAGGGACCCTCCAAGAGACCCAGTACTTC
TRBD1	TRBV3-1	TRBJ2-7	.	CASSLGTAFQQYF	TGTGCCAGCAGCCTGGGGACAGCGTTCCAGCAGTACTTC
.	TRBV3-1	TRBJ1-6	few	CASSQGSALHF	TGTGCCAGCAGCCAGGGGTCGGCCCTCCACTTT
.	TRBV12-3/TRBV12-4	TRBJ2-1	.	CASTHARGPRKQFF	TGTGCCAGCACCCATGCCCGGGGACCGCGCAAGCAGTTCTTC
.	TRBV5-1	TRBJ2-7	many	CASSLKPSGSYEQYF	TGCGCCAGCAGCTTAAAGCCCTCCGGGTCCTACGAGCAGTACTTC
TRBD2	TRBV6-1	TRBJ2-1	.	CASSRLAGVSTYNEQFF	TGTGCCAGCAGTAGACTAGCGGGAGTGTCTACCTACAATGAGCAGTTCTTC
.	TRBV11-2	TRBJ1-6	few	CASSLVWGYYNSPLHF	TGTGCCAGCAGCTTAGTGTGGGGCTATTATAATTCACCCCTCCACTTT
.	TRBV4-2	TRBJ1-1	.	CASSQDRNRLEAFF	TGTGCCAGCAGCCAAGATAGGAACAGGCTTGAAGCTTTCTTT
.	TRBV12-3/TRBV12-4	TRBJ2-7	few	CASAPGRSSYEQYF	TGTGCCAGCGCACCGGGGCGAAGCTCCTACGAGCAGTACTTC
.	TRBV3-1	TRBJ2-2	.	CASSPRGLGTGELFF	TGTGCCAGCAGCCCCCGCGGGTTGGGAACCGGGGAGCTGTTTTTT
.	TRBV12-3/TRBV12-4	TRBJ2-1	few	CASSPGPGINEQFF	TGTGCCAGCAGTCCGGGACCGGGAATCAATGAGCAGTTCTTC
.	TRBV29-1	TRBJ1-1	.	CSASDRNTEAFF	TGCAGCGCCTCCGACAGGAACACTGAAGCTTTCTTT
.	TRBV24-1	TRBJ2-5	few	CATSDYKGTQETQYF	TGTGCCACCAGTGATTATAAGGGGACCCAGGAGACCCAGTACTTC
.	TRBV6-5	TRBJ1-1	.	CASSGGLTEAFF	TGTGCCAGCAGTGGCGGACTCACTGAAGCTTTCTTT
TRBD1	TRBV5-6	TRBJ2-1	.	CASKGQGSNEQFF	TGTGCCAGCAAGGGACAGGGGTCCAATGAGCAGTTCTTC